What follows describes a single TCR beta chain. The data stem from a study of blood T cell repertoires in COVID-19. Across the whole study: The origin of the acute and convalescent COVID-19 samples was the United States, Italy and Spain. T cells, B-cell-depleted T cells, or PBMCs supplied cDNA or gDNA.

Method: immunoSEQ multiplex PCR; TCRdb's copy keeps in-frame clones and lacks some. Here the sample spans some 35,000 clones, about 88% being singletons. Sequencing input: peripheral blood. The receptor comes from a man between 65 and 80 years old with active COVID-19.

The CDR3 sequence: CASNLERLINEQFF. DNA of the CDR3: TGTGCCAGCAATTTGGAGCGCCTAATCAATGAGCAGTTCTTC. V usage is TRBV2 and J usage is TRBJ2-1; D is ambiguous. Germline V lookup: CDR1 SNHLY, CDR2 FYNNEI. The CDR3 spans 14 residues. Trimming pared 7 bases from V and 6 bases from J, leaving 16 bases between.